One and the same sample provided the 27 T cell receptor beta chains below, sequenced in a study of memory CD4+ T cells and cytomegalovirus serostatus. Produced via immunoSEQ multiplex PCR; TCRdb's table is partial and in-frame only. The sample includes approximately 88,000 clones, 80% of them seen just once. Single viable CD3+CD4+CD8-CD45RO+ cells were sorted as the memory CD4+ T cells. Sequencing used memory CD4+ T cells from blood. The source of these receptors is an adult in good health and CMV-seropositive.

The chain is built from TRBV5-1 and TRBJ2-6, with D possibly matching TRBD1 (5 bases). The V gene's germline CDR1 is SGHRS and CDR2 YFSETQ. The CDR3 spans 15 residues. V gave up 4 bases and J gave up 0 bases, with 8 bases separating them. CDR3 bases: TGCGCCAGCAGCGGAGACAGCTCTGGGGCCAACGTCCTGACTTTC. It translates to CASSGDSSGANVLTF.

The chain has TRBV6-6 and TRBJ2-2; 7 bases agree with TRBD2. The V and J ends lost 2 bases and 4 bases, in that order; junction bases with no gene match: 4. This CDR3 is 15 amino acids long. Germline assignment: CDR1 MNHNY and CDR2 SVGAGI (reference sequence). CDR3 in DNA: TGTGCCAGCAGTTACGTTAGGGAGGGCACCGGGGAGCTGTTTTTT. Residues: CASSYVREGTGELFF.

The chain combines TRBV5-1 with TRBJ2-3; 7 bases line up with TRBD2. J gave up 6 bases and V 5 bases, and 9 bases lay outside the gene matches. Germline CDR1 is SGHRS and CDR2 is YFSETQ. The CDR3 has 14 residues. CDR3 protein: CASRISGGWDTQYF. The DNA for the CDR3 is TGCGCCAGCAGAATTTCGGGGGGTTGGGATACGCAGTATTTT.

The gene calls are TRBV5-8 and TRBJ2-1, with a possible D match to TRBD1 (6 bases). The germline CDR1 and CDR2 sequences are SGHTS and YDEGEE. Deletions cut 6 bases from V and 10 bases from J, with 14 bases between. The CDR3 has 12 amino acids. The CDR3: CASTRGTGEQFF. CDR3 in DNA: TGTGCCAGCACTCGGGGAACAGGGGAGCAGTTCTTC.

The CDR3 DNA sequence: TGCGCCAGCAGCTTGGGGCAGGTACTATGGGATACGCAGTATTTT. Its translation: CASSLGQVLWDTQYF. The chain recombines TRBV5-1 with TRBJ2-3; no clear D gene. The CDR3 runs 15 residues. The germline gives CDR1 SGHRS, CDR2 YFSETQ. V was trimmed by 0 bases and J by 6 bases, leaving 14 bases between them. The complete variable domain, with remaining parts taken from reference TRBV5-1 and TRBJ2-3, reads KAGVTQTPRYLIKTRGQQVTLSCSPISGHRSVSWYQQTPGQGLQFLFEYFSETQRNKGNFPGRFSGRQFSNSRSEMNVSTLELGDSALYLCASSLGQVLWDTQYFGPGTRLTVL.

The J gene is TRBJ2-2, the V gene TRBV28; 10 nucleotides line up with TRBD2. V lost 2 bases to trimming and J lost 6 bases; unmatched junction nucleotides: 6. Germline assignment: CDR1 MDHEN and CDR2 SYDVKM. The CDR3 is 16 amino acids. The CDR3 nucleotides read TGTGCCAGCAGTTTAGATAGCGGGAGGAAAGCCGGGGAGCTGTTTTTT. It is translated as CASSLDSGRKAGELFF.

This sequence joins TRBV6-5 and TRBJ2-1, with 9 nucleotides matching TRBD2. The CDR3 contains 15 residues. Trimming took 6 bases from V and 2 from J; bases not matched to a gene: 5. Germline CDR1 and CDR2: MNHEY and SVGAGI. This CDR3 reads CASRQAGGPYNEQFF. In DNA, the CDR3 is TGTGCCAGCAGGCAGGCGGGAGGGCCCTACAATGAGCAGTTCTTC.

The rearrangement joins TRBV2 to TRBJ1-1; no clear D gene. Trimming removed 6 bases from V and 2 bases from J, with 10 bases in between. The CDR3 sequence is 13 residues long. Germline-derived CDR1 and CDR2 are SNHLY and FYNNEI. Here the CDR3 reads CASSQLENTEAFF. CDR3 nucleotide sequence: TGTGCCAGCAGCCAACTTGAAAACACTGAAGCTTTCTTT.

The chain uses TRBV19 and TRBJ2-7, with D unresolved. CDR1 and CDR2 (germline): LNHDA, SQIVND (reference sequence). The CDR3 is 12 residues long. The V end lost 6 bases, the J end lost 6 bases, and 12 bases lay between the germline ends. CDR3 in DNA: TGTGCCAGTAGCGGACCCCTTGGCGAGCAGTACTTC. Residues: CASSGPLGEQYF.

The chain employs TRBV7-2 and TRBJ2-7; tentative D call: TRBD1 (6 bases). The germline V and J ends were trimmed by 4 bases and 6 bases, with 16 bases remaining between them. The germline CDR1 and CDR2 sequences are SGHTA and FQGNSA. The CDR3 is 14 residues long. CDR3 in amino acids: CASSYILQGGEQYF. The CDR3 DNA is TGTGCCAGCAGCTATATTTTACAGGGTGGCGAGCAGTACTTC.

The chain links TRBV5-6 to TRBJ2-1; D is unclear. The V end was cut by 3 bases, the J end by 4 bases, with 11 bases between. Germline values: CDR1 SGHDT, CDR2 YYEEEE. The CDR3 runs to 14 residues. The CDR3 is CASSYGVGYNEQFF. CDR3 nucleotides: TGTGCCAGCAGCTATGGCGTCGGATACAATGAGCAGTTCTTC.

The V and J genes are TRBV10-3 and TRBJ1-1; D not resolved. The germline V and J ends were trimmed by 7 bases and 7 bases, with 16 bases remaining between them. Germline CDR1 and CDR2: ENHRY and SYGVKD. The CDR3 is made up of 13 amino acids. Here the CDR3 DNA reads TGTGCCATCAACCCGGGGTCTACATTTGAAGCTTTCTTT. This codes for CAINPGSTFEAFF.

This sequence joins TRBV4-2 and TRBJ2-2; TRBD1 might be the D (5 bases). This CDR3 contains 16 residues. Germline values: CDR1 LGHNA, CDR2 YNFKEQ. Trimming stripped 7 bases from V and 6 bases from J, with 21 bases between. CDR3 DNA: TGTGCCAGCACCCTCCAAGTGGGGCCCCCAGCCGGGGAGCTGTTTTTT. Its translation is CASTLQVGPPAGELFF.

The chain combines TRBV5-1 with TRBJ1-4; 7 nucleotides line up with TRBD1. This CDR3 comprises 14 residues. Trimming took 3 bases from V and 7 from J; bases not matched to a gene: 6. From germline, CDR1 is SGHRS and CDR2 YFSETQ. DNA of the CDR3: TGCGCCAGCAGCTCACAGGGGCAGAGTGAAAAACTGTTTTTT. Its translation is CASSSQGQSEKLFF.

This sequence joins TRBV6-5 and TRBJ2-1, with 10 bases fitting TRBD2. Germline V gene lookup returns CDR1 MNHEY and CDR2 SVGAGI. V trimming: 0 bases; J trimming: 7 bases; junction bases outside the gene matches: 6. The CDR3 is 16 residues long. The CDR3 nucleotides are TGTGCCAGCAGTTACTCTGTAGCGGGAGGCCGGAATGAGCAGTTCTTC. This codes for CASSYSVAGGRNEQFF.

In this sample, this clone turned up once. The CDR3 sequence is CASSSAGLDEQFF. The CDR3 nucleotides are TGTGCCAGCAGCTCGGCGGGGCTAGATGAGCAGTTCTTC. V is TRBV11-2 and J is TRBJ2-1; TRBD2 is a possible D gene (6 bases). The V gene's germline CDR1 is SGHAT and CDR2 FQNNGV. The CDR3 spans 13 residues. Trimming removed 4 bases at V and 8 bases at J, with 12 bases between.

This sequence joins TRBV28 and TRBJ2-7, with 8 bases fitting TRBD2. Trimming removed 1 base from V and 6 bases from J; junction bases left unmatched: 17. CDR1 and CDR2 from the germline V gene are MDHEN and SYDVKM. The CDR3 is made up of 18 amino acids. The CDR3 nucleotides read TGTGCCAGCAGTTTATCCCTTGGTATAGGGACTAGTTTGACCGAGCAGTACTTC. Translating gives CASSLSLGIGTSLTEQYF.

The J gene is TRBJ2-5, the V gene TRBV11-3, with D hard to call. CDR1 and CDR2 (germline): SGHNT, YENEEA. This CDR3 region has 14 residues. With 5 bases removed from V and 4 bases from J, the gap between germline ends came to 14 bases. This chain's CDR3 is CASSLHGLSETQYF. CDR3 DNA sequence: TGTGCCAGCAGCCTCCATGGGCTGTCAGAGACCCAGTACTTC.

This chain joins TRBV28 and TRBJ2-7; 7 nucleotides line up with TRBD1. Germline-derived CDR1 and CDR2 are MDHEN and SYDVKM. Losses at the gene ends were 2 bases for V and 4 bases for J; bases not matched to a gene: 11. The CDR3 runs 16 residues. The CDR3 sequence: CASSLPKQGWAYEQYF. The DNA for the CDR3 is TGTGCCAGCAGTTTACCTAAACAGGGGTGGGCTTACGAGCAGTACTTC.

The chain has TRBV28 and TRBJ1-5; D remains ambiguous. Trimming shortened V by 5 bases and J by 0 bases, and 8 bases separated the two germline ends. This CDR3 region has 14 residues. Germline V gene lookup returns CDR1 MDHEN and CDR2 SYDVKM. The CDR3 protein is CASSPYNSNQPQHF. For the CDR3, the DNA is TGTGCCAGCAGTCCATATAATAGCAATCAGCCCCAGCATTTT. Variable domain in full (rest from reference TRBV28 and TRBJ1-5): DVKVTQSSRYLVKRTGEKVFLECVQDMDHENMFWYRQDPGLGLRLIYFSYDVKMKEKGDIPEGYSVSREKKERFSLILESASTNQTSMYLCASSPYNSNQPQHFGDGTRLSIL.

As DNA, the CDR3 is TGCGCCAGCAGCCTTACGGGGAGTGCGGACACTGAAGCTTTCTTT. Protein: CASSLTGSADTEAFF. The chain links TRBV4-1 to TRBJ1-1; no firm D call. Germline-derived CDR1 and CDR2 are MGHRA and YSYEKL. The CDR3 runs to 15 residues. The germline V and J ends were trimmed by 4 bases and 3 bases, with 15 bases remaining between them.

The V and J genes are TRBV5-4 and TRBJ2-3, with 9 bases fitting TRBD1. This CDR3 contains 15 residues. Trimming at V came to 5 bases and at J to 0 bases, leaving 4 bases not matched to a gene. Germline V gives CDR1 SGHNT, CDR2 YYREEE (reference sequence). In nucleotides, the CDR3 is TGTGCCAGCAGTGACAGGGGGTTAAGCACAGATACGCAGTATTTT. Its protein is CASSDRGLSTDTQYF.

This clone was counted between two and nine times. V and J are TRBV7-2 and TRBJ2-7; D is possibly TRBD2 (7 bases). Germline loops: CDR1 SGHTA, CDR2 FQGNSA. Trimming removed 1 base from V and 6 bases from J, with 10 bases in between. This CDR3 has 13 residues. The CDR3 spells CASSLDREGEQYF. The DNA for the CDR3 is TGTGCCAGCAGCTTAGACAGGGAGGGCGAGCAGTACTTC.

CDR3 loop: CASSLAGLADTQYF. CDR3 nucleotides: TGTGCCAGCAGCTTAGCGGGACTAGCTGATACGCAGTATTTT. V is TRBV7-2 and J is TRBJ2-3, with 9 positions matching TRBD2. Looked up from germline, CDR1 is SGHTA and CDR2 is FQGNSA. CDR3 size: 14 residues. Trimming took 0 bases from V and 6 from J; bases not matched to a gene: 1.

The chain employs TRBV11-1 and TRBJ2-5; maybe TRBD2 (6 bases). Trimming removed 2 bases from V and 5 bases from J, with 18 bases in between. Germline-derived CDR1 and CDR2 are SGHAT and FQDESV (reference sequence). This CDR3 is 16 amino acids long. CDR3 nucleotides: TGTGCCAGCAGCTTACTTACAGACCCTCGGGGGGAGACCCAGTACTTC. This encodes CASSLLTDPRGETQYF.

The V and J genes are TRBV4-1 and TRBJ2-7; the D gene is possibly TRBD1 (6 bases). Between the trimmed V and J ends, which lost 0 bases and 5 bases, there was a span of 17 bases. Germline assignment: CDR1 MGHRA and CDR2 YSYEKL. The CDR3 has 16 residues. The CDR3 reads CASSQEYSRGRHEQYF. As DNA, the CDR3 is TGCGCCAGCAGCCAAGAATATAGCAGGGGACGCCACGAGCAGTACTTC.

The chain has TRBV27 and TRBJ1-4; possibly TRBD1 for D (6 bases). The CDR3 length is 16 residues. V lost 4 bases and J 0 bases, leaving 12 bases between the germline ends. CDR1 and CDR2 (germline): MNHEY, SMNVEV (reference sequence). CDR3 DNA: TGTGCCAGCAGTTATGGGGGGGGCGCAACTAATGAAAAACTGTTTTTT. This encodes CASSYGGGATNEKLFF.